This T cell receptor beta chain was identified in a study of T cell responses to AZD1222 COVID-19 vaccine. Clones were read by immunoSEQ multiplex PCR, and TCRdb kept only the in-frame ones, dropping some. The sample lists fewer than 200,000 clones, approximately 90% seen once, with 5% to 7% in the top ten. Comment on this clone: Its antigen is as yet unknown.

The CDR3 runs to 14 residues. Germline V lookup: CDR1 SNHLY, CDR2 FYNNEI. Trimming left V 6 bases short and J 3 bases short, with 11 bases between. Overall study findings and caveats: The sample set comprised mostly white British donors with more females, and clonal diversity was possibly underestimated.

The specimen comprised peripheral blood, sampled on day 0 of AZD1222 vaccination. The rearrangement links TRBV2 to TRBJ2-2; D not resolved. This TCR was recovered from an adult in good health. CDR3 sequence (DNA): TGTGCCAGCAGGGTTCACCCCGACACCGGGGAGCTGTTTTTT. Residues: CASRVHPDTGELFF.